This TCR beta chain was captured in a study of blood T cell repertoires in COVID-19. Overall study: From the United States, Italy and Spain came samples of acute and convalescent COVID-19. From T cells, B-cell-depleted T cells, or PBMCs came the material, which was cDNA or gDNA.

V was shortened by 8 bases and J by 11 bases, with 16 bases between the two germline ends. Germline V lookup: CDR1 MNHEY, CDR2 SMNVEV (reference sequence). The CDR3 is made up of 12 amino acids. In the source study's methods: Reference gene primer amplification gave estimated nucleated cell counts. Libraries were prepared by immunoSEQ multiplex PCR; TCRdb keeps only in-frame clonotypes and omits some of them. Clone size and V and J calls were adopted from that table, with D and trimming inferred from the DNA. Of roughly 120,000 clones in the sample, about 84% were seen once. The clonotype comes from a human donor in a cohort sampled during active COVID-19. The rearrangement links TRBV27 to TRBJ2-1; the D gene is possibly TRBD1 (8 bases). Sequencing was carried out using peripheral blood. CDR3 residues: CASLSQGGKQFF. CDR3 nucleotide sequence: TGTGCCAGCTTATCACAGGGGGGGAAGCAGTTCTTC.